These 22 T cell receptor beta chains originate from one sample sequenced in a study of Ad26.COV2.S vaccination and SARS-CoV-2 variants. The treatment here: about 20 received Ad26.COV2.S at low or high dose, single or two shots; a few received placebo; per-sample allocation not given. Samples came from day 63 after the first vaccine or placebo injection. Clones were read by immunoSEQ multiplex PCR, and TCRdb kept only the in-frame ones, dropping some. The sample contains some 340,000 clones, 85% of which appear only once. This specimen consisted of peripheral blood, obtained in a trial of Ad26.COV2.S vaccine versus placebo. The receptors shown here come from a person aged 18-65 years who received the Ad26.COV2.S COVID-19 vaccine or a placebo.

This chain connects TRBV2 to TRBJ1-1, with unresolved D. Germline lookup yields CDR1 SNHLY and CDR2 FYNNEI. V was cut by 7 bases and J by 2 bases, with 5 bases left in between. CDR3 length equals 11 residues. The CDR3 region is CASNSNTEAFF. CDR3 DNA sequence: TGTGCCAGCAATTCCAACACTGAAGCTTTCTTT.

The chain carries TRBV10-1 and TRBJ1-1; tentative D call: TRBD1 (5 bases). This CDR3 comprises 14 residues. With 2 bases removed from V and 7 bases from J, the gap between germline ends came to 14 bases. Germline lookup yields CDR1 WNHNN and CDR2 SYGVQD (reference sequence). CDR3 region: CASSETGPPHEAFF. DNA of the CDR3: TGCGCCAGCAGTGAGACGGGACCTCCGCATGAAGCTTTCTTT.

The V call is TRBV5-8, the J call TRBJ2-3, with 8 bases aligning to TRBD2. Germline V CDR1 and CDR2: SGHTS, YDEGEE. V was pared by 2 bases and J by 6 bases, with 2 bases of the junction left unmatched. This CDR3 region has 13 residues. The CDR3 loop is CASSLAGEDTQYF. Written as DNA, the CDR3 is TGTGCCAGCAGCTTAGCGGGGGAGGATACGCAGTATTTT.

The chain employs TRBV2 and TRBJ1-1; 7 bases are shared with TRBD1. The V gene end was trimmed by 2 bases and the J gene end by 1 base; junction bases not matched to a gene: 10. CDR1 and CDR2 from the germline V gene are SNHLY and FYNNEI. This CDR3 is 17 amino acids long. The CDR3 is CASSESGGQSENTEAFF. Written as DNA, the CDR3 is TGTGCCAGCAGTGAATCGGGGGGACAGTCAGAGAACACTGAAGCTTTCTTT.

The genes are TRBV5-1 and TRBJ2-7, with no clear D. Trimming shortened V by 4 bases and J by 1 base, and 9 bases separated the two germline ends. The CDR3 has 13 residues. Germline CDR1 reads SGHRS; CDR2 reads YFSETQ. The CDR3 bases are TGCGCCAGCAGCCCGCCCGATTCCTACGAGCAGTACTTC. Its translation: CASSPPDSYEQYF. Using reference TRBV5-1 and TRBJ2-7 for the parts outside the CDR3, the full variable domain is KAGVTQTPRYLIKTRGQQVTLSCSPISGHRSVSWYQQTPGQGLQFLFEYFSETQRNKGNFPGRFSGRQFSNSRSEMNVSTLELGDSALYLCASSPPDSYEQYFGPGTRLTVT.

The rearrangement links TRBV24-1 to TRBJ2-1; D is perhaps TRBD2 (5 bases). The V end lost 3 bases, the J end lost 2 bases, and 13 bases lay between the germline ends. The CDR3 has 16 amino acids. Germline CDR1 and CDR2: KGHDR and SFDVKD. The CDR3 region is CATSDPWRTPYNEQFF. The CDR3 DNA reads as TGTGCCACCAGTGATCCTTGGAGGACTCCCTACAATGAGCAGTTCTTC.

The chain recombines TRBV19 with TRBJ2-5, with TRBD1 as a possible D gene (6 bases). V was pared by 0 bases and J by 5 bases, with 10 bases between. This CDR3 has 14 residues. Germline V gene lookup returns CDR1 LNHDA and CDR2 SQIVND (reference sequence). The CDR3 nucleotides read TGTGCCAGTAGTATAGAGGGGGCCGGGGAGACCCAGTACTTC. The encoded protein is CASSIEGAGETQYF. Combining the CDR3 with reference TRBV19 and TRBJ2-5 gives the whole variable domain DGGITQSPKYLFRKEGQNVTLSCEQNLNHDAMYWYRQDPGQGLRLIYYSQIVNDFQKGDIAEGYSVSREKKESFPLTVTSAQKNPTAFYLCASSIEGAGETQYFGPGTRLLVL.

This clone turned up a few times. The J gene is TRBJ1-3, the V gene TRBV7-6; the match to TRBD1 covers 9 bases. This CDR3 has 18 amino acids. CDR1 SGHVS and CDR2 FNYEAQ come from the germline V gene. V lost 5 bases, J lost 4 bases, and 15 bases stayed unmatched. This CDR3 is CASSPWTSTGGYGNTIYF. The CDR3 DNA is TGTGCCAGCAGCCCCTGGACGTCTACAGGGGGCTACGGAAACACCATATATTTT.

V is TRBV5-1 and J is TRBJ2-7, with TRBD1 matching 7 bases. The CDR3 is 15 residues long. CDR1 and CDR2 (germline): SGHRS, YFSETQ. V was pared by 2 bases and J by 5 bases, with 10 bases of the junction left unmatched. As DNA, the CDR3 is TGCGCCAGCAGCTTATCGAAGGGGGCAAGGGACGAGCAGTACTTC. Amino acids: CASSLSKGARDEQYF.

Ten or more counts support this clone. This chain connects TRBV5-6 to TRBJ2-7, with D possibly matching TRBD1 (5 bases). The length of the CDR3 is 12 residues. Germline V gene lookup returns CDR1 SGHDT and CDR2 YYEEEE. The V and J ends lost 4 bases and 2 bases respectively, with 7 bases between them. In nucleotides, the CDR3 is TGTGCCAGCAGCCTCAGGGCCTACGAGCAGTACTTC. This encodes CASSLRAYEQYF. The full variable domain, with the rest looked up from reference TRBV5-6 and TRBJ2-7, is DAGVTQSPTHLIKTRGQQVTLRCSPKSGHDTVSWYQQALGQGPQFIFQYYEEEERQRGNFPDRFSGHQFPNYSSELNVNALLLGDSALYLCASSLRAYEQYFGPGTRLTVT.

The chain links TRBV5-1 to TRBJ1-2; D gene ambiguous. The V end lost 0 bases, the J end lost 5 bases, and 11 bases lay between the germline ends. From germline, CDR1 is SGHRS and CDR2 YFSETQ. This CDR3 has 14 amino acids. CDR3 sequence (DNA): TGCGCCAGCAGCTTGGACCCCCAAGAATATGGCTACACCTTC. It yields the protein CASSLDPQEYGYTF. Supplemented by reference TRBV5-1 and TRBJ1-2, the full variable domain reads KAGVTQTPRYLIKTRGQQVTLSCSPISGHRSVSWYQQTPGQGLQFLFEYFSETQRNKGNFPGRFSGRQFSNSRSEMNVSTLELGDSALYLCASSLDPQEYGYTFGSGTRLTVV.

CDR3 nucleotides: TGTGCCAGCATTCGGACAGGGCTTCTTGAAGCTTTCTTT. It translates to CASIRTGLLEAFF. The chain combines TRBV2 with TRBJ1-1; TRBD1 matches 8 bases. V shed 7 bases and J 7 bases; nucleotides not matched to a gene: 8. The CDR3 contains 13 residues. Germline assignment: CDR1 SNHLY and CDR2 FYNNEI.

The genes are TRBV28 and TRBJ2-3; tentatively, D is TRBD2 (5 bases). V shed 6 bases and J shed 7 bases, with 11 bases lying between them. The CDR3 is 12 residues long. CDR1 MDHEN and CDR2 SYDVKM come from the germline V gene. The CDR3 DNA reads TGTGCCAGCAGGGACTTAAAGAATACGCAGTATTTT. This gives the protein CASRDLKNTQYF.

V and J are TRBV27 and TRBJ1-1; D might be TRBD1 (5 bases). V shed 6 bases and J shed 8 bases, with 19 bases lying between them. The CDR3 runs to 14 residues. From germline, CDR1 is MNHEY and CDR2 SMNVEV (reference sequence). The CDR3 loop is CASRDPGPTGEAFF. The CDR3 bases are TGTGCCAGCAGAGATCCGGGACCCACGGGGGAAGCTTTCTTT.

This clone was seen a single time. The chain couples TRBV28 to TRBJ1-5; tentative D call: TRBD1 (6 bases). Looked up from germline, CDR1 is MDHEN and CDR2 is SYDVKM. Trimming shortened V by 8 bases and J by 7 bases, and 21 bases separated the two germline ends. This CDR3 comprises 15 residues. The CDR3 DNA reads TGTGCCAGCGAACCCGGGGGCCAGGGCCTCCAGCCCCAGCATTTT. Encoded protein: CASEPGGQGLQPQHF.

The chain is built from TRBV7-8 and TRBJ2-1; perhaps D is TRBD1 or TRBD2 (5 bases each). Germline CDR1 is SGHVS and CDR2 is FQNEAQ. This CDR3 contains 16 residues. Trimming pared 1 base from V and 3 bases from J, leaving 13 bases between. The CDR3 region has the DNA TGTGCCAGCAGCTTAGTCTGGGGGTTCAACTACAATGAGCAGTTCTTC. Protein: CASSLVWGFNYNEQFF.

In its sample, this clone was seen once. The CDR3 reads CASSLGRGGANEQFF. DNA of the CDR3: TGTGCCAGCAGCTTGGGTAGGGGTGGGGCCAATGAGCAGTTCTTC. J is TRBJ2-1 and V is TRBV5-4, with D perhaps matching TRBD1 (5 bases). Per germline, CDR1 SGHNT and CDR2 YYREEE (reference sequence). Trimming removed 0 bases from V and 6 bases from J, with 13 bases in between. The CDR3 is 15 residues long.

This clone was found a few times. The chain couples TRBV27 to TRBJ2-1; 9 nucleotides match TRBD1. Germline CDR1 MNHEY, CDR2 SMNVEV (reference sequence). After removal of 5 bases from V and 4 bases from J, the junction contained 3 bases not matched to a gene. The CDR3 loop spans 14 amino acids. The DNA for the CDR3 is TGTGCCAGCAGTCTGGACAGGGGTTACAATGAGCAGTTCTTC. The encoded protein is CASSLDRGYNEQFF.

This clone was picked up a small number of times. The chain combines TRBV10-3 with TRBJ1-6; D gene ambiguous. V shed 0 bases and J shed 11 bases, with 5 bases lying between them. Germline loops: CDR1 ENHRY, CDR2 SYGVKD. The CDR3 runs 12 residues. CDR3 sequence (DNA): TGTGCCATCAGTGAGTCGGAACCACCCCTCCACTTT. It yields the protein CAISESEPPLHF.

The rearrangement uses TRBV2 and TRBJ2-3, with 8 bases identical to TRBD2. CDR3 size: 13 residues. J was trimmed by 5 bases and V by 8 bases; bases with no gene match: 6. Germline assignment: CDR1 SNHLY and CDR2 FYNNEI. CDR3 DNA sequence: TGTGCCAGCGGTCGGGGGGGAGGAGATACGCAGTATTTT. Its protein is CASGRGGGDTQYF.

The CDR3 loop reads CASSPWEVLTGEQFF. In DNA form, the CDR3 reads TGTGCCAGCAGTCCCTGGGAGGTACTTACGGGCGAGCAGTTCTTC. The V and J genes are TRBV3-1 (or the pseudogene TRBV3-2) and TRBJ2-1; D may be TRBD2 (6 bases). The V and J ends lost 6 bases and 10 bases respectively, with 22 bases between them. The CDR3 runs to 15 residues. The germline V gene has CDR1 LGHDT and CDR2 YNNKEL (reference sequence).

This chain joins TRBV15 and TRBJ1-1, with D possibly being TRBD1 (6 bases). CDR3 length: 14 residues. The V end lost 3 bases, the J end lost 1 base, and 9 bases lay between the germline ends. The germline gives CDR1 LNHNV, CDR2 YYDKDF (reference sequence). CDR3 bases: TGTGCCACCAGCAGGGACAGCTCGAACACTGAAGCTTTCTTT. Its translation: CATSRDSSNTEAFF.